This TCR beta chain was profiled in a study of graft-versus-host responses after intestinal transplantation. Study-wide findings and caveats: Recipient marrow held GvH clones, some first seen in ileum or blood. GvH clone levels peaked in circulation, and this peak was associated with early post-transplant HvG declines.

This clone was observed once. Its antigen remains unidentified. Method: immunoSEQ multiplex PCR; TCRdb's copy keeps in-frame clones and lacks some. The sample carries about 10,000 clones, roughly 96% recorded once. Bone marrow after transplant came from the posterior iliac crest or elsewhere. The V end lost 0 bases, the J end lost 6 bases, and 12 bases lay between the germline ends. Germline assignment: CDR1 SGDLS and CDR2 YYNGEE. The CDR3 loop spans 14 amino acids. V and J are TRBV9 and TRBJ1-2; D remains unclear. The sequences come from bone marrow, collected around 500 days after intestinal transplantation. This TCR derives from a human patient who received an intestinal transplant, so some T cells may come from the graft donor. CDR3 coding DNA: TGTGCCAGCAGCGTAGGGGAAATGAGCCATGGCTACACCTTC. Translation: CASSVGEMSHGYTF.